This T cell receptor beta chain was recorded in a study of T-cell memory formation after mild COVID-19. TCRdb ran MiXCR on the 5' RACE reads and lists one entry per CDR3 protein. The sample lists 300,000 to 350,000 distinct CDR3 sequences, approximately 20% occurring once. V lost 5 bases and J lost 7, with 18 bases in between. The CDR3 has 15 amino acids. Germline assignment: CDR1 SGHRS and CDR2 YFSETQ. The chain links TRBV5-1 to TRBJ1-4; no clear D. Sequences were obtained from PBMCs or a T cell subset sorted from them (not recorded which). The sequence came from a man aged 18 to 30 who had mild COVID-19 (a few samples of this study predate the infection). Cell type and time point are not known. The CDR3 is CASSPGAAPSEKLFF. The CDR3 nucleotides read TGCGCCAGCAGTCCCGGAGCCGCCCCCAGTGAAAAACTGTTTTTT.